The TCR beta chain described here comes from a study of blood T cell repertoires in COVID-19 (TCRdb year 2020). Regarding the research as a whole: Samples covering the acute and convalescent phases of COVID-19 were provided by collaborators in the United States, Italy and Spain. The repertoires were released in a freely available public database meant as a resource for research on the immune response to SARS-CoV-2. The samples were drawn from the first 160 participants of the ongoing ImmuneRACE study and from some 1,300 subjects provided by 6 global collaborators. The material from the prospective study consisted of cDNA or gDNA derived from T cells, B-cell-depleted T cells, or PBMCs. Sample metadata almost always included a de-identified subject ID, COVID-19 status, age in years and sex. Where available, HLA class I and class II types were obtained from metadata supplied by the sample provider rather than from assay-based typing. Deeply sampled blood TCRbeta repertoires from subjects exposed to, actively infected with, or recovered from COVID-19 were included in the dataset. What the work shows at the level of the full study, not this receptor alone: How much clinical and demographic metadata was included differed by source and by participant, and the metadata was provided uncurated.

The collaborating institutions used their own protocols to collect whole blood in K2EDTA tubes. For TCRbeta analysis, collaborators shipped samples as frozen whole blood, isolated PBMCs, or DNA extracted from either of those sample types. The CDR3 covers 13 residues, taking in both the cysteine and the phenylalanine. The kept DNA is CDR3 alone, 39 bases in frame from the first base. The CDR1 and CDR2 encoded by the germline V gene are SNHLY and FYNNEI. The germline ends are 10 bases apart after V is trimmed by 4 bases and J by 7 bases. TCRbeta CDR3 regions were amplified from genomic DNA using the immunoSEQ Assay, a bias-controlled multiplex PCR. Per the original workflow: The number of nucleated cells in each sample was estimated from the amplification of reference gene primers within the assay. To quantify the absolute abundance of each unique TCRbeta CDR3 rearrangement, sequence reads were collapsed and filtered. For each sample, productive Simpson clonality was calculated as the square root of Simpson's diversity index over productive rearrangements. The source is immuneACCESS, and TCRdb retained only in-frame sequences with V and J called. Part of the clones is not carried over; for the studies checked, unresolved V genes explain less than half of this, and the remainder is unexplained. V and J calls and clone size come straight from that table; D and trimming were deduced from the DNA. The sample table shows approximately 50,000 clones, and roughly 87% are seen once. About 7.8% of the sample belongs to the ten largest clones.

Worth noting for this clone: No antigen is known for it. No clone much larger than this one lies a single base away; base qualities are absent.

The receptor was isolated from a man aged 50 to 59 with active COVID-19. The rearrangement joined TRBV2 to TRBJ1-4; the D gene remains uncertain. The sample comprised peripheral blood. The CDR3 protein: CASSAGYSEKLFF. The DNA is as follows: TGTGCCAGCAGTGCCGGTTATAGTGAAAAACTGTTTTTT.